This T cell receptor (beta chain) is from a study of cytomegalovirus exposure and HLA in healthy donors. Study observations and caveats: Reports indicate that TCR beta sequences accurately predicted the HLA-A and HLA-B alleles of most subjects. Sequencing likely generated an artifact that appeared as a cluster of highly shared sequence variants.

The CDR3 consists of 14 residues. Germline V lookup: CDR1 SGDLS, CDR2 YYNGEE. V lost 0 bases, J lost 7 bases, and 3 bases stayed unmatched. Both 60 Vbeta primers and 13 Jbeta primers went into the PCR. Assay used: immunoSEQ multiplex PCR; TCRdb lists only in-frame clones, some missing. The table includes 150,000 to 200,000 clones, around 81% detected once. This clone appeared a single time. What it binds is not known. Sequencing was performed on PBMCs. V usage is TRBV9 and J usage is TRBJ2-2; 7 nucleotides agree with TRBD2. This clonotype was obtained from a young man in good health and CMV-seronegative. The CDR3, as DNA: TGTGCCAGCAGCGTAGGGGGCGGGAGCGGGGAGCTGTTTTTT. This codes for CASSVGGGSGELFF.